This T cell receptor beta chain was observed in a study of cytomegalovirus exposure and HLA in healthy donors. Both 60 Vbeta primers and 13 Jbeta primers went into the PCR. TCRdb's table, derived via immunoSEQ multiplex PCR, lists solely in-frame clones and lacks some. Of roughly 130,000 clones in the sample, approximately 82% are singletons; the top ten hold roughly 3%. As concerns this clone: Its antigen remains unknown.

Whole-study findings and limits: It was reported that the classifier diagnosed cytomegalovirus status with high specificity and sensitivity in both the original and validation cohorts.

The V gene's germline CDR1 is LGHNA and CDR2 YNFKEQ. The CDR3 is made up of 16 amino acids. Deletions cut 1 base from V and 7 bases from J, with 17 bases between. This chain links TRBV4-2 with TRBJ1-5; D not resolved. Sequences were obtained from PBMCs. The source of this sequence is a middle-aged man in good health and CMV-seronegative. The CDR3 loop is CASSQVLRGSGQPQHF. CDR3 sequence (DNA): TGTGCCAGCAGCCAAGTTCTCCGGGGTTCGGGGCAGCCCCAGCATTTT.